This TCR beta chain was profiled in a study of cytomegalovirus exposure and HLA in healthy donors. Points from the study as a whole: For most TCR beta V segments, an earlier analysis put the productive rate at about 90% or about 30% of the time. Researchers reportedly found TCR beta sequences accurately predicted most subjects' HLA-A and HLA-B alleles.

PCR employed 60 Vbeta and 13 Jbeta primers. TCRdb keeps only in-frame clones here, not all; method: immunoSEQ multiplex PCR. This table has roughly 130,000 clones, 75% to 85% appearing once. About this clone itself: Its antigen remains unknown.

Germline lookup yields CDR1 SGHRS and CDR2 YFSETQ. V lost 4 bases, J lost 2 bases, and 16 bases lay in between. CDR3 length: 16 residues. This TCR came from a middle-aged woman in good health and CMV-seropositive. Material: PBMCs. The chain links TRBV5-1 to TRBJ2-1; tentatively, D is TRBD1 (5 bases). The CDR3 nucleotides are TGCGCCAGCAGCAGAGCGTACGACAGAACCTACAATGAGCAGTTCTTC. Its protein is CASSRAYDRTYNEQFF.